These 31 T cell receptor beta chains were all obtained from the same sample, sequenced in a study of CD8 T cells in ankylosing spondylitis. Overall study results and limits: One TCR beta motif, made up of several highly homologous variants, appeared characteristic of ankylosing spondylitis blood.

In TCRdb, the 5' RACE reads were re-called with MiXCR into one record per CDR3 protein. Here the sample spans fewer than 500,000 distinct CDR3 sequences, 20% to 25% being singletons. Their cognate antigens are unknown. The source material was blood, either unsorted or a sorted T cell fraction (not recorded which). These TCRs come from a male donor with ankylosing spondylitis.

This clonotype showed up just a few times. CDR3 in amino acids: CASTPSYEQYF. The CDR3 nucleotides read TGTGCCAGCACGCCCTCCTACGAGCAGTACTTC. The chain joins TRBV2 to TRBJ2-7, with unresolved D. The V end lost 7 bases, the J end lost 0 bases, and 4 bases lay between the germline ends. CDR1 and CDR2 (germline): SNHLY, FYNNEI. CDR3 length equals 11 residues.

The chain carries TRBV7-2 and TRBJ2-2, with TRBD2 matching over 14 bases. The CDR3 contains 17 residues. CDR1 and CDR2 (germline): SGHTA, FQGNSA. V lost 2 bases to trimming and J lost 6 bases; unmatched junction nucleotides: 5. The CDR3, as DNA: TGTGCCAGCAGCTTAACGGGACTAGCGGGAGTGGCCGGGGAGCTGTTTTTT. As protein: CASSLTGLAGVAGELFF.

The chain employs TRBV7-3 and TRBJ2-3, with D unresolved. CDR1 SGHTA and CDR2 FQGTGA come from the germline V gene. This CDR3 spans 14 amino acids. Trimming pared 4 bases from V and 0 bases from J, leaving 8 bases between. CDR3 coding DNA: TGTGCCAGCAGCTCCCCCTTAAGCACAGATACGCAGTATTTT. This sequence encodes CASSSPLSTDTQYF.

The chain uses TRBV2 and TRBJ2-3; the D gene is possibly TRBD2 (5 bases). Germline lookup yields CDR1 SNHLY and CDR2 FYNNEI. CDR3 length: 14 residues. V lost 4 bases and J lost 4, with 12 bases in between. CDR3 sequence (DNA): TGTGCCAGCAGTGGGATGGTAGCGTCAGATACGCAGTATTTT. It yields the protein CASSGMVASDTQYF.

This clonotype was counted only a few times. The CDR3 region is CASSLAGNYEQYF. CDR3 DNA: TGTGCCAGCAGTCTAGCGGGAAACTACGAGCAGTACTTC. V usage is TRBV6-2 or TRBV6-3 and J usage is TRBJ2-7; the match to TRBD2 covers 9 bases. The CDR3 covers 13 residues. CDR1 is MNHEY and CDR2 is SVGEGT in the germline V gene. The J segment lost 3 bases and the V segment lost 5 bases, leaving 2 bases of the junction unmatched.

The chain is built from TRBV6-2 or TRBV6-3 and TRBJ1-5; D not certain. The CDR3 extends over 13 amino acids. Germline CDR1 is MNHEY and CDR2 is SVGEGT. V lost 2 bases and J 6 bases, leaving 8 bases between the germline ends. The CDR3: CASSYGGVQPQHF. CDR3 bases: TGTGCCAGCAGTTACGGTGGGGTTCAGCCCCAGCATTTT.

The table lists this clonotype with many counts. The CDR3 loop reads CASSLRGPPFLNYGYTF. The CDR3 coding sequence is TGTGCCAGCAGCCTTCGGGGGCCGCCTTTTCTTAACTATGGCTACACCTTC. The chain couples TRBV7-2 to TRBJ1-2, with a weak D call TRBD1 (6 bases). V was clipped by 5 bases and J by 1 base, with 20 bases between them. The germline gives CDR1 SGHTA, CDR2 FQGNSA. CDR3 size: 17 residues. The whole variable domain, filled in from reference TRBV7-2 and TRBJ1-2, reads GAGVSQSPSNKVTEKGKDVELRCDPISGHTALYWYRQSLGQGLEFLIYFQGNSAPDKSGLPSDRFSAERTGGSVSTLTIQRTQQEDSAVYLCASSLRGPPFLNYGYTFGSGTRLTVV.

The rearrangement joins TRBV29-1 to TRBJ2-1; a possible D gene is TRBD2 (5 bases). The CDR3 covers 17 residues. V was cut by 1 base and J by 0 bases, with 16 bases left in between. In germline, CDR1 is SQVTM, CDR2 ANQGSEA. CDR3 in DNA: TGCAGCGTTGAAGGGCACACGGGGAGAACCTCCTACAATGAGCAGTTCTTC. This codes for CSVEGHTGRTSYNEQFF.

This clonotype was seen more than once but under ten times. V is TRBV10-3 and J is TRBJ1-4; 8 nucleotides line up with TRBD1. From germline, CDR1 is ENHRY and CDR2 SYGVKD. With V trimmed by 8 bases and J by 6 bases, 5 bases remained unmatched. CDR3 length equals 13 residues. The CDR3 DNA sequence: TGTGCCATCTCGACAGGGGCGGATGAAAAACTGTTTTTT. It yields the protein CAISTGADEKLFF.

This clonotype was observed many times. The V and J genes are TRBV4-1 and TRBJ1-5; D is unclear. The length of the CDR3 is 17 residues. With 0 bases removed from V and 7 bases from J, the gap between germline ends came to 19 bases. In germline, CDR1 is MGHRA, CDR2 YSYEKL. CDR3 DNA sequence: TGCGCCAGCAGCCAAGATCAGAGGGTTGGAATGGGGCAGCCCCAGCATTTT. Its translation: CASSQDQRVGMGQPQHF.

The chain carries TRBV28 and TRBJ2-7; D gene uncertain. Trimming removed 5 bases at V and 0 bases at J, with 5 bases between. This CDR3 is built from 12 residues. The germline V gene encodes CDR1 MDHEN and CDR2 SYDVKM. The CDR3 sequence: CASSVNSYEQYF. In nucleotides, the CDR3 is TGTGCCAGCAGTGTAAACTCCTACGAGCAGTACTTC.

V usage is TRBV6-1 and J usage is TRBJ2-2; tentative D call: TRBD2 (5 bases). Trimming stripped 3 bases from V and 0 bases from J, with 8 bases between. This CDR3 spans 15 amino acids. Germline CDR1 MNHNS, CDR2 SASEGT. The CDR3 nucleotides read TGTGCCAGCAGTGACCTGACTACGAACACCGGGGAGCTGTTTTTT. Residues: CASSDLTTNTGELFF.

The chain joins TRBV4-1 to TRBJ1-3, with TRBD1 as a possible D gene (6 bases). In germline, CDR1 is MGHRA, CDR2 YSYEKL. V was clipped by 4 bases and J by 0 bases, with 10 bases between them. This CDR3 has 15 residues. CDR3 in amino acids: CASSREGVSGNTIYF. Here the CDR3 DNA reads TGCGCCAGCAGCCGAGAGGGGGTCTCTGGAAACACCATATATTTT.

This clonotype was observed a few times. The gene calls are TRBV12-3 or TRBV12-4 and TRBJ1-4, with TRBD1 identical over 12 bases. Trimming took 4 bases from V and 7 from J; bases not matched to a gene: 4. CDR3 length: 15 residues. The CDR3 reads CASSSGQGASEKLFF. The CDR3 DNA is TGTGCCAGCAGTTCGGGACAGGGGGCTTCTGAAAAACTGTTTTTT.

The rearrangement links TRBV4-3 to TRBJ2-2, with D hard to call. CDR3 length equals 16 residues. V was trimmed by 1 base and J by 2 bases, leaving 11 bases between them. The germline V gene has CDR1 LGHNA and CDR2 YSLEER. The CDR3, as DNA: TGCGCCAGCAGCCAAGTGGTGGCAGGCAACACCGGGGAGCTGTTTTTT. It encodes CASSQVVAGNTGELFF.

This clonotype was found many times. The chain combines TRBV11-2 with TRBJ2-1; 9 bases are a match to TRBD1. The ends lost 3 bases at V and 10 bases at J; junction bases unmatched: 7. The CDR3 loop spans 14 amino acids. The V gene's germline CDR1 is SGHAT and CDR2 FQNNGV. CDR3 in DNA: TGTGCCAGCAGCTTTGCCGGGACAGGGCACGAGCAGTTCTTC. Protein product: CASSFAGTGHEQFF.

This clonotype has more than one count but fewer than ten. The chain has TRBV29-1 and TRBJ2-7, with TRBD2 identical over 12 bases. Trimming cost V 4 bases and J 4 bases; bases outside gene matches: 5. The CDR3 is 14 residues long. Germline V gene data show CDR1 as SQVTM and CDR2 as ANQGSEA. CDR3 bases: TGCAGCGTTGGGCGTCTAGCGGGAGGGTACGAGCAGTACTTC. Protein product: CSVGRLAGGYEQYF.

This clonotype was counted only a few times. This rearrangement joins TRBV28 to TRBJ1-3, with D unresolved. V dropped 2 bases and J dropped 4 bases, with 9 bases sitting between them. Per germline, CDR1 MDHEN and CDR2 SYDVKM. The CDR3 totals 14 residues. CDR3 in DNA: TGTGCCAGCAGTTTAAGAGGGTTAGGAAACACCATATATTTT. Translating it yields CASSLRGLGNTIYF. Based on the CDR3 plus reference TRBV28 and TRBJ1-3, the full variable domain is DVKVTQSSRYLVKRTGEKVFLECVQDMDHENMFWYRQDPGLGLRLIYFSYDVKMKEKGDIPEGYSVSREKKERFSLILESASTNQTSMYLCASSLRGLGNTIYFGEGSWLTVV.

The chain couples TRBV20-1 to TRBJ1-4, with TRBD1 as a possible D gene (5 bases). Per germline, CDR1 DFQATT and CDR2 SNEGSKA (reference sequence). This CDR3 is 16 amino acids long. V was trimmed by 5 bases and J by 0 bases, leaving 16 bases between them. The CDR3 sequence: CSAEGTYTATNEKLFF. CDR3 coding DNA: TGCAGTGCTGAAGGGACGTATACTGCAACTAATGAAAAACTGTTTTTT.

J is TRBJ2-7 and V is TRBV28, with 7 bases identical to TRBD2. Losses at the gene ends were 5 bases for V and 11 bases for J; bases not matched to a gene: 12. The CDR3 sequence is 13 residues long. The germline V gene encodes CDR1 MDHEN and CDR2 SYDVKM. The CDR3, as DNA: TGTGCCAGCAGTCCTCTGGTTGAGGGGACTAAGTACTTC. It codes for CASSPLVEGTKYF.

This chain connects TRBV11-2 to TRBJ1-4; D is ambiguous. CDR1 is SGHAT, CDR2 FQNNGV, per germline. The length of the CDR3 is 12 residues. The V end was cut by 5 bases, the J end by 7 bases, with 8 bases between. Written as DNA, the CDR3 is TGTGCCAGCAGCGCAAGACCTGAAAAACTGTTTTTT. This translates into CASSARPEKLFF.

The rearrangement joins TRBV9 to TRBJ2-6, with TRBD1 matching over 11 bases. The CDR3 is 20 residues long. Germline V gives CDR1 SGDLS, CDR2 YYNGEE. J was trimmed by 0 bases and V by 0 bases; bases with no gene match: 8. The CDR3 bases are TGTGCCAGCAGCGTAGTAAGGACAGGGGGCGCCTTCTCTGGGGCCAACGTCCTGACTTTC. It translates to CASSVVRTGGAFSGANVLTF. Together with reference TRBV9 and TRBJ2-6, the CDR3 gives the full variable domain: DSGVTQTPKHLITATGQRVTLRCSPRSGDLSVYWYQQSLDQGLQFLIQYYNGEERAKGNILERFSAQQFPDLHSELNLSSLELGDSALYFCASSVVRTGGAFSGANVLTFGAGSRLTVL.

DNA of the CDR3: TGTGCCAGCAGCCTCCGACGTTCGGGTGCGGCCTACAATGAGCAGTTCTTC. It yields the protein CASSLRRSGAAYNEQFF. The V call is TRBV3-1, the J call TRBJ2-1; D gene unclear. The length of the CDR3 is 17 residues. The germline V gene has CDR1 LGHDT and CDR2 YNNKEL (reference sequence). V was shortened by 4 bases and J by 2 bases, with 18 bases between the two germline ends.

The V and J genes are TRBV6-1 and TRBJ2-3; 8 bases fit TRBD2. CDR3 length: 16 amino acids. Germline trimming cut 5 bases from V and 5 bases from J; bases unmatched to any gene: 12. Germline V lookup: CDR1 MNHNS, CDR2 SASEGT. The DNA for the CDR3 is TGTGCCAGCAGTCCCTCCGGGAGCGGGAGTATAGATACGCAGTATTTT. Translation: CASSPSGSGSIDTQYF.

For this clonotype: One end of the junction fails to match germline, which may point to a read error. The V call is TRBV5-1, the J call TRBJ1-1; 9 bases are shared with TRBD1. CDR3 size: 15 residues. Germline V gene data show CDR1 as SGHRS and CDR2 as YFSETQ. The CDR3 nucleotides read TGCACCAGCAGCTTTGGGGACAGGGCCTACACTGAAGCTTTCTTT. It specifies CTSSFGDRAYTEAFF.

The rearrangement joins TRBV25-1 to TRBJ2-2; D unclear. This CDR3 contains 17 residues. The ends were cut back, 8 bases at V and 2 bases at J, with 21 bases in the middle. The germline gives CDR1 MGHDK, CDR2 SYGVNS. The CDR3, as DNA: TGTGCCAGCCAAAGGACGACACCCGAGGCTAACACCGGGGAGCTGTTTTTT. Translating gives CASQRTTPEANTGELFF.

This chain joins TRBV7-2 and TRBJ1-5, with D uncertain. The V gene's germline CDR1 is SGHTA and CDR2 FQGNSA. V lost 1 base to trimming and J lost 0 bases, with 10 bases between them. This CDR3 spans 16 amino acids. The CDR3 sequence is CASSLGFLNSNQPQHF. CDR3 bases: TGTGCCAGCAGCTTAGGGTTTCTAAATAGCAATCAGCCCCAGCATTTT.

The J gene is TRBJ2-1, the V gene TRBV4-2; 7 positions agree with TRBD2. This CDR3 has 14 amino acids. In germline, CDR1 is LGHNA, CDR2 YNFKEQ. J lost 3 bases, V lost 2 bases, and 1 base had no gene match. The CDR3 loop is CASSQSGNYNEQFF. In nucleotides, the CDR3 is TGTGCCAGCAGCCAAAGCGGGAACTACAATGAGCAGTTCTTC.

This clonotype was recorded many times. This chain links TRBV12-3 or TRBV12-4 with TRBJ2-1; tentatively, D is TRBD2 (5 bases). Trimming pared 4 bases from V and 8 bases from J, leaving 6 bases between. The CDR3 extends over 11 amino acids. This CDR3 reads CASSSDYEQFF. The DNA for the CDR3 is TGTGCCAGCAGTTCGGACTATGAGCAGTTCTTC.

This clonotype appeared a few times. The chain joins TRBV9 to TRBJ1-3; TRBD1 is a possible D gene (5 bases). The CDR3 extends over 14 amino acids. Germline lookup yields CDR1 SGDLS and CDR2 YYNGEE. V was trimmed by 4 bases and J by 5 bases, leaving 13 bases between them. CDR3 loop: CASSTPGGRNTIYF. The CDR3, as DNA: TGTGCCAGCAGCACCCCGGGGGGAAGAAACACCATATATTTT.

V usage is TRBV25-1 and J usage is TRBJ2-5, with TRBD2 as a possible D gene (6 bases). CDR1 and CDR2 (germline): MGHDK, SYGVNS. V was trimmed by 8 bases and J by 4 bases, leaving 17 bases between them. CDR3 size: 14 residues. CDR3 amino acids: CASGRDGGRETQYF. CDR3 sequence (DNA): TGTGCCAGCGGACGGGACGGAGGGCGAGAGACCCAGTACTTC.